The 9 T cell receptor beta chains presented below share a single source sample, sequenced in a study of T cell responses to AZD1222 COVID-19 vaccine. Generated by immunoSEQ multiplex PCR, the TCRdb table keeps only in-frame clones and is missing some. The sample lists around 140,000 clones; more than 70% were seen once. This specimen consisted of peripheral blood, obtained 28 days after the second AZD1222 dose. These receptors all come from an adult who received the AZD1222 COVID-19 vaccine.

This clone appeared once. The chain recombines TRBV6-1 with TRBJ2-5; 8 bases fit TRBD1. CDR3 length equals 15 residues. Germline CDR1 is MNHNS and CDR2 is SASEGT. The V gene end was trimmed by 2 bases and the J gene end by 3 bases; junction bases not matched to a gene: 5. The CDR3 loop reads CASSEPTGAKETQYF. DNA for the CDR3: TGTGCCAGCAGTGAACCGACAGGGGCGAAAGAGACCCAGTACTTC.

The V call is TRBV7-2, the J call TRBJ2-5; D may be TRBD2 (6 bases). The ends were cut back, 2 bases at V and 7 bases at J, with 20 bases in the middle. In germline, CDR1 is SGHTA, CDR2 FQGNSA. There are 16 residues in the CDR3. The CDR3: CASSLNLATRGGTQYF. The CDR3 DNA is TGTGCCAGCAGCTTAAACCTAGCGACAAGGGGTGGGACCCAGTACTTC.

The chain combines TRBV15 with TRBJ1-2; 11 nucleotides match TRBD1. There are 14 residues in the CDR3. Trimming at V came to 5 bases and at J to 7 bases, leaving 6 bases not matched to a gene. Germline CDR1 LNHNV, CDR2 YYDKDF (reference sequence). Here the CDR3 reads CATSWDRGYGGYTF. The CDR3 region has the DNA TGTGCCACCAGCTGGGACAGGGGGTATGGTGGCTACACCTTC.

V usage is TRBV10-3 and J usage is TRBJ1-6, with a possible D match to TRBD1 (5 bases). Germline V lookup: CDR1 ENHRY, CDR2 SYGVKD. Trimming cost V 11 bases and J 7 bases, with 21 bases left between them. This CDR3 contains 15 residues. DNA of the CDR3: TGTGCCTCCGGGTTATCGGGGGAGGGAAATTCACCCCTCCACTTT. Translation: CASGLSGEGNSPLHF.

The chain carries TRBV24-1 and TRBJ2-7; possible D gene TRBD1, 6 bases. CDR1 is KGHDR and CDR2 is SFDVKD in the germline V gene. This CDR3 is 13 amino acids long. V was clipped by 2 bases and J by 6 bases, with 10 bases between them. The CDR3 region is CATSDSRTAEQYF. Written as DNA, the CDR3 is TGTGCCACCAGTGATTCTCGGACAGCCGAGCAGTACTTC.

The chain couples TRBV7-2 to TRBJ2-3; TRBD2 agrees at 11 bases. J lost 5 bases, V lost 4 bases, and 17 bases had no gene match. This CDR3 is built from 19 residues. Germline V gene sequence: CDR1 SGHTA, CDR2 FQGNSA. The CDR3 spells CASSSSLRGLAGGVDTQYF. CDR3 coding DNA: TGTGCCAGCAGCTCCTCCCTCCGAGGGCTAGCGGGAGGTGTAGATACGCAGTATTTT.

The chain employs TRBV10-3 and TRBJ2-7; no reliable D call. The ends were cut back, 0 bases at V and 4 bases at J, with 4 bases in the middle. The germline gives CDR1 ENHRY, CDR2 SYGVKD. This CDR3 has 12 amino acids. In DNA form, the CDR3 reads TGTGCCATCAGTGAGTCCGATTACGAGCAGTACTTC. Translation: CAISESDYEQYF.

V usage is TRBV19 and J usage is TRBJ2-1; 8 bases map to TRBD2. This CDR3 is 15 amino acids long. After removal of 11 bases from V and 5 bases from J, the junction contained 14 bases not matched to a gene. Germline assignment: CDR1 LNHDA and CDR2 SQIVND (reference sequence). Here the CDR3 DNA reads TGTGCCGCCGGTGGAGGCGGGAGGACCCACAATGAGCAGTTCTTC. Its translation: CAAGGGGRTHNEQFF.

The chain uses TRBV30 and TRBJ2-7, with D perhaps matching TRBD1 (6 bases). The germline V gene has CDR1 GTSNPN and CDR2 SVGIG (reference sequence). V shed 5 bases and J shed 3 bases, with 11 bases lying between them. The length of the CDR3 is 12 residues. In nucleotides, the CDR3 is TGTGCCTGGGAAGGACAGAGCTACGAGCAGTACTTC. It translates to CAWEGQSYEQYF.